These 10 T cell receptor beta chains were all obtained from the same sample, sequenced in a study of Ad26.COV2.S vaccination and SARS-CoV-2 variants. Some clones are missing from TCRdb's copy, which holds only in-frame ones; the method was immunoSEQ multiplex PCR. Of 300,000 to 450,000 clones listed, more than 75% are singletons. Indicated treatment: roughly 18 received Ad26.COV2.S at low or high dose, single or two shots; about 5 received placebo; per-sample allocation not given. Following the first vaccine or placebo injection, samples were taken on day 63. Sequences were derived from peripheral blood, sampled in a trial of Ad26.COV2.S vaccine versus placebo. The receptors derive from a person between 18 and 65 years old who received the Ad26.COV2.S COVID-19 vaccine or a placebo.

CDR3 bases: TGCGCCAGCAGCCGAAACAGGGAACTGTACTTC. It is translated as CASSRNRELYF. The chain couples TRBV10-1 to TRBJ2-7, with D possibly TRBD1 on 6 matching bases. V lost 6 bases to trimming and J lost 12 bases, with 15 bases between them. The CDR3 is 11 amino acids. The V gene's germline CDR1 is WNHNN and CDR2 SYGVQD (reference sequence).

J is TRBJ2-3 and V is TRBV28, with 13 nucleotides matching TRBD2. The trim removed 7 bases at V and 3 bases at J, leaving 13 bases unmatched. The CDR3 runs 18 residues. Germline CDR1 is MDHEN and CDR2 is SYDVKM. The CDR3 protein is CASIRSLGLAGATDTQYF. CDR3 in DNA: TGTGCCAGCATCCGGTCCCTTGGACTAGCGGGAGCTACAGATACGCAGTATTTT.

V gene TRBV23-1 combines with J gene TRBJ2-6, with 8 bases that match TRBD1. TRBV23-1 falls under the ORF class, with uncertain function. This CDR3 contains 19 residues. The V gene end was trimmed by 2 bases and the J gene end by 1 base; junction bases not matched to a gene: 10. The CDR3 spells CASSQEGRGPVSGANVLTF. CDR3 bases: TGCGCCAGCAGTCAAGAAGGCAGGGGGCCGGTGTCTGGGGCCAACGTCCTGACTTTC.

Many counts were recorded for this clone. The rearrangement links TRBV27 to TRBJ2-5, with D perhaps assigned TRBD1 or TRBD2 (6 bases each). Germline CDR1 reads MNHEY; CDR2 reads SMNVEV (reference sequence). V gave up 0 bases and J gave up 0 bases, with 23 bases separating them. This CDR3 spans 20 amino acids. CDR3 bases: TGTGCCAGCAGTTTATCCAGGCTTAGGGGGTTCCGGGGGTACCAAGAGACCCAGTACTTC. This encodes CASSLSRLRGFRGYQETQYF.

This clone was counted a single time. CDR3 region: CASKAGQGIEKLFF. The DNA for the CDR3 is TGTGCCAGTAAGGCGGGACAGGGGATTGAAAAACTGTTTTTT. The chain employs TRBV19 and TRBJ1-4, with 10 positions matching TRBD1. The junction had 6 bases not matched to a gene; V was cut back by 7 bases and J by 7 bases. This CDR3 region has 14 residues. The V gene's germline CDR1 is LNHDA and CDR2 SQIVND (reference sequence). Looking up the rest from reference TRBV19 and TRBJ1-4 gives the full variable domain: DGGITQSPKYLFRKEGQNVTLSCEQNLNHDAMYWYRQDPGQGLRLIYYSQIVNDFQKGDIAEGYSVSREKKESFPLTVTSAQKNPTAFYLCASKAGQGIEKLFFGSGTQLSVL.

This rearrangement joins TRBV5-5 to TRBJ2-1; 10 bases match TRBD2. The CDR3 runs to 15 residues. Germline V gene data show CDR1 as SGHKS and CDR2 as YYEKEE (reference sequence). Germline trimming cut 1 base from V and 7 bases from J; bases unmatched to any gene: 5. CDR3 DNA sequence: TGTGCCAGCAGCTTGTTGCTAGCGGGAGCAAATGAGCAGTTCTTC. Residues: CASSLLLAGANEQFF.

The chain uses TRBV19 and TRBJ2-2; the D gene is possibly TRBD2 (6 bases). The germline CDR1 and CDR2 sequences are LNHDA and SQIVND (reference sequence). This CDR3 is built from 15 residues. Trimming took 4 bases from V and 7 from J, leaving 16 bases between them. CDR3 sequence: CASSTRRRGGGELFF. The CDR3 nucleotides are TGTGCCAGTAGTACCCGTCGGCGGGGTGGCGGGGAGCTGTTTTTT.

This chain links TRBV6-2 or TRBV6-3 with TRBJ2-1; 10 bases agree with TRBD2. Germline V gene sequence: CDR1 MNHEY, CDR2 SVGEGT. The V gene end was trimmed by 4 bases and the J gene end by 9 bases; junction bases not matched to a gene: 12. This CDR3 is built from 16 residues. The CDR3 spells CASSSRLAGALGEQFF. In DNA, the CDR3 is TGTGCCAGCAGTTCCCGGCTAGCGGGAGCCCTGGGTGAGCAGTTCTTC.

V usage is TRBV23-1 and J usage is TRBJ2-3; D tentatively fits TRBD1 or TRBD2 (5 bases each). TRBV23-1 is designated an ORF whose function remains uncertain. With 6 bases removed from V and 2 bases from J, the gap between germline ends came to 18 bases. The CDR3 totals 16 residues. CDR3 in amino acids: CASSPRDGSYTDTQYF. The CDR3 DNA sequence: TGCGCCAGCAGCCCCCGGGACGGATCATACACAGATACGCAGTATTTT.

The CDR3 reads CAWSSGTERSSYNEQFF. The CDR3 nucleotides are TGTGCCTGGAGTTCCGGGACTGAACGGAGCTCCTACAATGAGCAGTTCTTC. This sequence joins TRBV30 and TRBJ2-1; the D gene is possibly TRBD2 (6 bases). This CDR3 comprises 17 residues. The germline gives CDR1 GTSNPN, CDR2 SVGIG (reference sequence). The ends were cut back, 2 bases at V and 0 bases at J, with 17 bases in the middle.